These T cell receptor beta chains were read from a single sample in a study of shared clonotypes between healthy human individuals. The assay was immunoSEQ multiplex PCR, and TCRdb's table has in-frame clones only and misses some. This table has 150,000 to 200,000 clones, around 93% appearing once. Sequencing was performed on naive CD4+ T cells sorted from blood. These receptors all come from a woman in her thirties in good health. The CDR3 runs from the conserved cysteine through the conserved F or W. Fields, in order: J gene, clone size, D gene, V gene, CDR3 DNA, CDR3 protein. The D gene is left open where the match is weak. Size values are once, few and many counts, or a class for expanded clones, and some rows have none.

j_gene: TRBJ2-6
abundance: .
d_gene: .
v_gene: TRBV4-1
CDR3nt: TGCGCCAGCAGCCAAGATCCGGACAGACAGATCTCTGGGGCCAACGTCCTGACTTTC
CDR3aa: CASSQDPDRQISGANVLTF

j_gene: TRBJ2-1
abundance: .
d_gene: TRBD2
v_gene: TRBV4-1
CDR3nt: TGCGCCAGCAGCCAAGATCACCCAGCGGGGACCTACAATGAGCAGTTCTTC
CDR3aa: CASSQDHPAGTYNEQFF

j_gene: TRBJ1-2
abundance: .
d_gene: .
v_gene: TRBV6-1
CDR3nt: TGTGCCAGCAGTGTCATCGTTTGGGGCTACACCTTC
CDR3aa: CASSVIVWGYTF

j_gene: TRBJ1-2
abundance: .
d_gene: .
v_gene: TRBV28
CDR3nt: TGTGCCAGCAGTTTACCCCCTCCAGGGAACTATGGCTACACCTTC
CDR3aa: CASSLPPPGNYGYTF

j_gene: TRBJ2-7
abundance: few
d_gene: TRBD1
v_gene: TRBV10-3
CDR3nt: TGTGCCATCAGACAATCGGGACAGGACAATCTGCAGTACTTC
CDR3aa: CAIRQSGQDNLQYF

j_gene: TRBJ1-3
abundance: once
d_gene: .
v_gene: TRBV23-1
CDR3nt: TGCGCCAGCAGTCCGGCTAACTCTGGAAACACCATATATTTT
CDR3aa: CASSPANSGNTIYF

j_gene: TRBJ1-2
abundance: .
d_gene: .
v_gene: TRBV18
CDR3nt: TGTGCCAGCTCACCACCCGGACTAGGGGGCTATGGCTACACCTTC
CDR3aa: CASSPPGLGGYGYTF

j_gene: TRBJ2-4
abundance: .
d_gene: .
v_gene: TRBV6-6
CDR3nt: TGTGCCAGCAGTCCGACGGGGTACAAACACATTCAGTACTTC
CDR3aa: CASSPTGYKHIQYF

j_gene: TRBJ2-6
abundance: .
d_gene: .
v_gene: TRBV5-6
CDR3nt: TGTGCCAGCAGCTTGAACAGTTTCCCCCTATCTGGGGCCAACGTCCTGACTTTC
CDR3aa: CASSLNSFPLSGANVLTF

j_gene: TRBJ2-7
abundance: .
d_gene: .
v_gene: TRBV28
CDR3nt: TGTGCCAGCAGTTTAAAACTACTCTACGAGCAGTACTTC
CDR3aa: CASSLKLLYEQYF

j_gene: TRBJ2-7
abundance: .
d_gene: TRBD1
v_gene: TRBV19
CDR3nt: TGTGCCAGTAGTATCTCCGGGACAGGGCCCGCCTACGAGCAGTACTTC
CDR3aa: CASSISGTGPAYEQYF

j_gene: TRBJ2-7
abundance: few
d_gene: .
v_gene: TRBV28
CDR3nt: TGTGCCAGCAGTCCCGCGGGGAACGAGCAGTACTTC
CDR3aa: CASSPAGNEQYF

j_gene: TRBJ2-1
abundance: .
d_gene: TRBD2
v_gene: TRBV18
CDR3nt: TGTGCCAGCTCACCACTATCTCGTAGCGGGAGGACTGATGAGCAGTTCTTC
CDR3aa: CASSPLSRSGRTDEQFF

j_gene: TRBJ2-6
abundance: .
d_gene: TRBD1
v_gene: TRBV5-6
CDR3nt: TGTGCCAGCAGCTTCCTAACAGGGGGCTATGGGGCCAACGTCCTGACTTTC
CDR3aa: CASSFLTGGYGANVLTF

j_gene: TRBJ1-2
abundance: .
d_gene: .
v_gene: TRBV5-1
CDR3nt: TGCGCCAGCAGCGGGGGCCCCGGTTTGGACTATGGCTACACCTTC
CDR3aa: CASSGGPGLDYGYTF

j_gene: TRBJ2-3
abundance: .
d_gene: .
v_gene: TRBV13
CDR3nt: TGTGCCAGCAGCTTATCTAGTACGGCTATCACAGATACGCAGTATTTT
CDR3aa: CASSLSSTAITDTQYF

j_gene: TRBJ2-6
abundance: .
d_gene: TRBD2
v_gene: TRBV7-2
CDR3nt: TGTGCCAGCAGGGGGGGGTCCCGGCTGGTTGGGGCCAACGTCCTGACTTTC
CDR3aa: CASRGGSRLVGANVLTF

j_gene: TRBJ1-2
abundance: .
d_gene: TRBD1
v_gene: TRBV2
CDR3nt: TGTGCCAGCGGGCCACAGGGGAGTGGCGGCTACACCTTC
CDR3aa: CASGPQGSGGYTF

j_gene: TRBJ1-6
abundance: .
d_gene: TRBD1
v_gene: TRBV2
CDR3nt: TGTGCCAGCAGTACGGACAGGGGAAGTTCACCCCTCCACTTT
CDR3aa: CASSTDRGSSPLHF

j_gene: TRBJ2-7
abundance: once
d_gene: TRBD2
v_gene: TRBV28
CDR3nt: TGTGCCAGCAGTTTCGGGACTAGTGGATACGAGCAGTACTTC
CDR3aa: CASSFGTSGYEQYF

j_gene: TRBJ2-7
abundance: .
d_gene: .
v_gene: TRBV7-9
CDR3nt: TGTGCCAGCAGCTTACAGACTGGACCCTACGAGCAGTACTTC
CDR3aa: CASSLQTGPYEQYF

j_gene: TRBJ2-5
abundance: .
d_gene: .
v_gene: TRBV10-3
CDR3nt: TGTGCCATCAGTGAGTCTGGTTCAGAGACCCAGTACTTC
CDR3aa: CAISESGSETQYF

j_gene: TRBJ2-2
abundance: .
d_gene: TRBD2
v_gene: TRBV28
CDR3nt: TGTGCCAGCGGTCCGGGACTACACTTAAACACCGGGGAGCTGTTTTTT
CDR3aa: CASGPGLHLNTGELFF

j_gene: TRBJ2-1
abundance: .
d_gene: .
v_gene: TRBV19
CDR3nt: TGTGCCAGTAGTATTGCGGGCCGCTACAATGAGCAGTTCTTC
CDR3aa: CASSIAGRYNEQFF

j_gene: TRBJ1-6
abundance: .
d_gene: TRBD1
v_gene: TRBV7-8
CDR3nt: TGTGCCAGCAGCCGCGGGACAGGGGCACCCGGCTATAATTCACCCCTCCACTTT
CDR3aa: CASSRGTGAPGYNSPLHF

j_gene: TRBJ2-7
abundance: .
d_gene: .
v_gene: TRBV28
CDR3nt: TGTGCCAGCAACCCGTTCCTAGGGGGGAAGCAGTACTTC
CDR3aa: CASNPFLGGKQYF

j_gene: TRBJ1-2
abundance: .
d_gene: .
v_gene: TRBV10-3
CDR3nt: TGTGCCATCAGTGCAAACCTAGATCCGACTAACTATGGCTACACCTTC
CDR3aa: CAISANLDPTNYGYTF

j_gene: TRBJ1-1
abundance: few
d_gene: .
v_gene: TRBV18
CDR3nt: TGTGCCAGCTCAAGCATGAACACTGAAGCTTTCTTT
CDR3aa: CASSSMNTEAFF

j_gene: TRBJ1-5
abundance: .
d_gene: .
v_gene: TRBV30
CDR3nt: TGTGCCTGGAGTCTGGACAGCAATCAGCCCCAGCATTTT
CDR3aa: CAWSLDSNQPQHF

j_gene: TRBJ2-5
abundance: .
d_gene: TRBD1
v_gene: TRBV5-1
CDR3nt: TGCGCCAGCAGCGTGGGACAGGCTCAAGAGACCCAGTACTTC
CDR3aa: CASSVGQAQETQYF

j_gene: TRBJ2-7
abundance: .
d_gene: TRBD2
v_gene: TRBV2
CDR3nt: TGTGCCAGCAGTGACTCGCGGGAGGGCCCCCACGAGCAGTACTTC
CDR3aa: CASSDSREGPHEQYF

j_gene: TRBJ2-7
abundance: .
d_gene: TRBD2
v_gene: TRBV28
CDR3nt: TGTGCCAGCAAAGATGCGGGGGGGGTCTCCTACGAGCAGTACTTC
CDR3aa: CASKDAGGVSYEQYF

j_gene: TRBJ2-4
abundance: .
d_gene: TRBD1
v_gene: TRBV5-1
CDR3nt: TGCGCCAGCAGCTTCGACAGGGGGGTAGCCAAAAACATTCAGTACTTC
CDR3aa: CASSFDRGVAKNIQYF

j_gene: TRBJ2-3
abundance: .
d_gene: .
v_gene: TRBV10-3
CDR3nt: TGTGCCATCAGTGGGTGGACAGATACGCAGTATTTT
CDR3aa: CAISGWTDTQYF

j_gene: TRBJ2-7
abundance: .
d_gene: .
v_gene: TRBV6-1
CDR3nt: TGTGCCAGCAGTGAAGGTTACGGTAGCATTAGCTACGAGCAGTACTTC
CDR3aa: CASSEGYGSISYEQYF

j_gene: TRBJ1-2
abundance: once
d_gene: .
v_gene: TRBV6-5
CDR3nt: TGTGCCAGCAGTTTCTGGGGCTATGGCTACACCTTC
CDR3aa: CASSFWGYGYTF

j_gene: TRBJ2-1
abundance: .
d_gene: .
v_gene: TRBV5-8
CDR3nt: TGTGCCAGCAGCCTTGGCTGGCCCAGCTCCTACAATGAGCAGTTCTTC
CDR3aa: CASSLGWPSSYNEQFF

j_gene: TRBJ2-7
abundance: .
d_gene: TRBD1
v_gene: TRBV5-1
CDR3nt: TGCGCCAGCAGCTTGGCAGGGACAGAAGCCTACGAGCAGTACTTC
CDR3aa: CASSLAGTEAYEQYF

j_gene: TRBJ2-4
abundance: .
d_gene: TRBD2
v_gene: TRBV2
CDR3nt: TGTGCCAGCAGTGAAGCCGTGGGGGGGGACCTAGCCAAAAACATTCAGTACTTC
CDR3aa: CASSEAVGGDLAKNIQYF

j_gene: TRBJ1-3
abundance: once
d_gene: .
v_gene: TRBV11-2
CDR3nt: TGTGCCAGCAGCTTAGTTGGGACCGGAAACACCATATATTTT
CDR3aa: CASSLVGTGNTIYF